This TCR beta chain emerged from a study of cytomegalovirus exposure and HLA in healthy donors. V lost 6 bases, J lost 0 bases, and 6 bases lay in between. This CDR3 is 13 amino acids long. In germline, CDR1 is ENHRY, CDR2 SYGVKD. In the PCR, 60 Vbeta and 13 Jbeta primers were used. Clones were read by immunoSEQ multiplex PCR, and TCRdb kept only the in-frame ones, dropping some. The profile shows some 130,000 clones, roughly two thirds of them singletons. This chain uses TRBV10-3 with TRBJ1-5; tentative D call: TRBD1 (6 bases). This receptor was identified in a woman aged 35 to 49 in good health and CMV-seronegative. Sequencing input: PBMCs. CDR3 in amino acids: CAIRDSSNQPQHF. CDR3 bases: TGTGCCATCAGGGACAGTAGCAATCAGCCCCAGCATTTT.